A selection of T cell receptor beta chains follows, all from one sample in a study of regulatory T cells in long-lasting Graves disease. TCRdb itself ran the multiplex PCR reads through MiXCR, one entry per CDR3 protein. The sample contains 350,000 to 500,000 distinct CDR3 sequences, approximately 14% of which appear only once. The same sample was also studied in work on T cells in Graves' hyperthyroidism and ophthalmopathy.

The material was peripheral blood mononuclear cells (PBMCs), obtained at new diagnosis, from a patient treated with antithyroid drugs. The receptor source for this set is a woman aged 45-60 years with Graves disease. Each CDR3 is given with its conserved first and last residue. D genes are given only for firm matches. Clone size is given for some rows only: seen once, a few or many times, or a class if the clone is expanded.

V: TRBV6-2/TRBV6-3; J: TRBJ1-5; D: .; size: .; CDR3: CASSESGSNQPQHF
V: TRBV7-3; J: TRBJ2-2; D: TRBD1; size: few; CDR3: CASSLPTGPNTGELFF
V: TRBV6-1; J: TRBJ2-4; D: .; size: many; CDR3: CASSPPDSYIQYF
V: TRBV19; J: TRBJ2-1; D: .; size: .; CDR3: CASSISPLGVNEQFF
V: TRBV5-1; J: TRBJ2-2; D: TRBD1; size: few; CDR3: CASSPGQGIGELFF
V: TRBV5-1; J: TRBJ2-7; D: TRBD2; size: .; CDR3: CASKYSGGSSYEQYF
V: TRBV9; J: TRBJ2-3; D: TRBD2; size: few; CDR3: CATSLAGGLSTDTQYF
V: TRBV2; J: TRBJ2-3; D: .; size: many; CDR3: CASNQGTGSDTQYF
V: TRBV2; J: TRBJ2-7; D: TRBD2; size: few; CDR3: CASVSSGSKWQYF
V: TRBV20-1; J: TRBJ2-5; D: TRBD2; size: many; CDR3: CSARRPWGLAGRFQETQYF
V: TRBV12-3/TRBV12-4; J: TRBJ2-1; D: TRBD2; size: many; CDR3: CASSRGTTSVRLNEQFF
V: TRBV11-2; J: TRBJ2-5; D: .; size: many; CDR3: CASSPKTPQETQYF
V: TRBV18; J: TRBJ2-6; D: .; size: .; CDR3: CASSYTTLPSSGANVLTF
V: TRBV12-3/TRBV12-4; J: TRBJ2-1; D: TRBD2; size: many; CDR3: CASSSSGVNEQFF
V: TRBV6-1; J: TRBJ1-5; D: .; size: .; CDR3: CASSPGRDNQPRHF
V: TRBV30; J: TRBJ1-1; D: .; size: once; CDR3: CAWSEMAHTEAFF
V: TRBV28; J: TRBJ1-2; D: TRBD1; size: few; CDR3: CASVQDREYYGYTF
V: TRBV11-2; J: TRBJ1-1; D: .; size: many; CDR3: CASSLVGAPVNTEAFF
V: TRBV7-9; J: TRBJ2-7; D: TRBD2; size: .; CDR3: CASSSTSGRLYEQYF
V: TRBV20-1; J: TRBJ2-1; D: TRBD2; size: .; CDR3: CSASQRLAGTLLNEQFF
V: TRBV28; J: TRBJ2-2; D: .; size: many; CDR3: CASSLSDHGELFF
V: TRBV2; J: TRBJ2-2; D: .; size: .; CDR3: CASSENWGVLGSGELFF
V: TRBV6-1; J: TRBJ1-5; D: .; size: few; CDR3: CASTEGGGNQPQHF
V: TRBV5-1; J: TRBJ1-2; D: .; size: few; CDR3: CASSLAGVETNYGYTF
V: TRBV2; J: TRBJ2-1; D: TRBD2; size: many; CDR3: CASSPTSGNYNEQFF
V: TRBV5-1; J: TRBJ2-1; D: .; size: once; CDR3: CANSLGTYNEQFF
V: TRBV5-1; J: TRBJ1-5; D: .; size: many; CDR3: CASSLAGFSGQPQHF
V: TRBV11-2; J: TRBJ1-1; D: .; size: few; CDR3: CASSFLLGTEAFF
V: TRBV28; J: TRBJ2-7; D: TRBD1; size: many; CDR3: CASSSKGAPYEQYF
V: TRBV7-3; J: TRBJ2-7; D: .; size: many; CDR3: CASSLQPTYEQYF
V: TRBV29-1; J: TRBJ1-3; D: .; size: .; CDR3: CSVGTPGNTIYF
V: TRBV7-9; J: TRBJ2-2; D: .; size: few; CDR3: CASSRGGATGELFF
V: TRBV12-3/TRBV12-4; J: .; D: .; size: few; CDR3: CASSLVAVTHEQYF